Each of the 25 T cell receptor beta chains below was sequenced from the same sample in a study of T cells expressing NK-cell markers. TCRdb re-called the 5' RACE reads; every CDR3 protein appears as one record, without DNA. The table for this sample gives roughly 390,000 distinct CDR3 sequences. Material: blood T cells: a sorted CD56 or NKG2C T cell subset, CD4+ or CD8+ T cells, or bulk PBMC T cells (not recorded which). These receptor sequences come from a man aged 18-70 years in good health.

The genes are TRBV6-1 and TRBJ2-1; lacking DNA, the TRBD1 call made by TCRdb goes unchecked. The CDR3 has 17 amino acids. In germline, CDR1 is MNHNS, CDR2 SASEGT. This CDR3 is CASSEALWDSPYNEQFF.

This chain joins TRBV11-1 and TRBJ1-6; checking the TCRdb D call of TRBD1 is not possible without DNA. CDR3 length: 16 residues. Germline-derived CDR1 and CDR2 are SGHAT and FQDESV (reference sequence). CDR3 amino acids: CASSPVGTGRISPLHF.

V is TRBV9 and J is TRBJ1-4; TCRdb proposes TRBD1, but this gene call is untestable without DNA. CDR3 length: 15 residues. The germline CDR1 and CDR2 sequences are SGDLS and YYNGEE. The CDR3 spells CASSVALSLNEKLFF.

The J gene is TRBJ2-6, the V gene TRBV18; TCRdb picks TRBD1, but there is no DNA to check that call. This CDR3 contains 18 residues. The germline gives CDR1 KGHSH, CDR2 LQKENI. CDR3 region: CASPRGTGAPAGANVLTF.

This chain uses TRBV5-6 with TRBJ1-1. This CDR3 spans 15 amino acids. Per the germline V gene, CDR1 is SGHDT and CDR2 is YYEEEE. The CDR3 is CASSPISGGFLEAFF.

V gene TRBV12-3 or TRBV12-4 combines with J gene TRBJ2-5; TCRdb reports TRBD1, a call that lacks DNA to check it against. This CDR3 is 15 amino acids long. The chain's CDR3 is CASSFSGRLEETQYF.

The chain recombines TRBV2 with TRBJ2-3; TCRdb indicates TRBD2, and absent DNA this call remains unverified. CDR1 and CDR2 from the germline V gene are SNHLY and FYNNEI. There are 15 residues in the CDR3. CDR3 region: CASPAAGGSTDTQYF.

This chain uses TRBV28 with TRBJ2-7; TCRdb reports TRBD1, a call that lacks DNA to check it against. The CDR3 is 17 amino acids. Germline V gene lookup returns CDR1 MDHEN and CDR2 SYDVKM. Here the CDR3 reads CASSFLLYGGRNYEQYF. The variable domain in full, completed from reference TRBV28 and TRBJ2-7, reads DVKVTQSSRYLVKRTGEKVFLECVQDMDHENMFWYRQDPGLGLRLIYFSYDVKMKEKGDIPEGYSVSREKKERFSLILESASTNQTSMYLCASSFLLYGGRNYEQYFGPGTRLTVT.

CDR3 loop: CASSLGVGIQLGSPLHF. The gene calls are TRBV5-1 and TRBJ1-6. Germline CDR1 and CDR2: SGHRS and YFSETQ. The CDR3 covers 17 residues.

This chain joins TRBV11-2 and TRBJ2-2; TCRdb indicates TRBD2, and absent DNA this call remains unverified. The CDR3 spans 18 residues. The germline CDR1 and CDR2 sequences are SGHAT and FQNNGV. CDR3 loop: CASTSRLAGGTNTGELFF.

This chain connects TRBV12-3 or TRBV12-4 to TRBJ1-4. The CDR3 spans 15 residues. CDR3 sequence: CASPRAGTTNEKLFF.

The chain links TRBV12-3 or TRBV12-4 to TRBJ1-1. This CDR3 contains 15 residues. CDR3 protein: CASSSYSGRATEAFF.

This chain links TRBV7-9 with TRBJ1-2. Germline-derived CDR1 and CDR2 are SEHNR and FQNEAQ (reference sequence). The CDR3 runs to 13 residues. CDR3: CASRATESYGYTF.

V usage is TRBV15 and J usage is TRBJ2-3; absent DNA, TCRdb's TRBD2 call cannot be checked. Looked up from germline, CDR1 is LNHNV and CDR2 is YYDKDF (reference sequence). The CDR3 extends over 15 amino acids. The CDR3 protein is CATSNLLAGGLTQYF. Full variable domain (rest looked up from reference TRBV15 and TRBJ2-3): DAMVIQNPRYQVTQFGKPVTLSCSQTLNHNVMYWYQQKSSQAPKLLFHYYDKDFNNEADTPDNFQSRRPNTSFCFLDIRSPGLGDTAMYLCATSNLLAGGLTQYFGPGTRLTVL.

V is TRBV20-1 and J is TRBJ2-1; the D gene TCRdb calls, TRBD2, cannot be checked with no DNA. The CDR3 covers 17 residues. Germline CDR1 is DFQATT and CDR2 is SNEGSKA (reference sequence). The CDR3 is CSAAISSGGASHNEQFF.

The chain links TRBV6-1 to TRBJ2-1; TCRdb returns TRBD1, unconfirmable since there is no DNA. This CDR3 is built from 16 residues. The germline V gene has CDR1 MNHNS and CDR2 SASEGT. This CDR3 is CASSLTGTGAYNEQFF.

J is TRBJ1-6 and V is TRBV9; the TCRdb D gene call, TRBD1, has no DNA to confirm it. The germline V gene has CDR1 SGDLS and CDR2 YYNGEE. This CDR3 comprises 16 residues. The CDR3: CASSVVPGQDNSPLHF.

The V call is TRBV7-8, the J call TRBJ2-2; lacking DNA, the TRBD1 call made by TCRdb goes unchecked. CDR3 length: 14 amino acids. The germline gives CDR1 SGHVS, CDR2 FQNEAQ. CDR3 region: CASSTGPNTGELFF.

V gene TRBV7-8 combines with J gene TRBJ2-7; TCRdb designates TRBD2, a call that cannot be tested without DNA. Germline lookup yields CDR1 SGHVS and CDR2 FQNEAQ. This CDR3 region has 17 residues. The chain's CDR3 is CASSLVSSGGSSYEQYF.

The chain has TRBV12-3 or TRBV12-4 and TRBJ1-6. The CDR3 consists of 12 residues. The CDR3 protein is CASSRGNSPLHF.

J is TRBJ2-3 and V is TRBV3-1; checking the TCRdb D call of TRBD2 is not possible without DNA. Germline assignment: CDR1 LGHDT and CDR2 YNNKEL (reference sequence). This CDR3 has 20 residues. This CDR3 reads CASSDTSGGPAGLSTDTQYF.

V is TRBV9 and J is TRBJ1-1; the D gene TCRdb calls, TRBD1, cannot be checked with no DNA. Germline V gives CDR1 SGDLS, CDR2 YYNGEE. The CDR3 runs 15 residues. CDR3 sequence: CASSASPQGLSEAFF.

The CDR3 here is CSVHQGRVGTEAFF. The V call is TRBV20-1, the J call TRBJ1-1; without DNA, the TCRdb call of TRBD1 cannot be checked. The CDR3 is made up of 14 amino acids. Germline V gene sequence: CDR1 DFQATT, CDR2 SNEGSKA (reference sequence).

The V and J genes are TRBV7-3 and TRBJ2-3. Per the germline V gene, CDR1 is SGHTA and CDR2 is FQGTGA. The CDR3 extends over 16 amino acids. The chain's CDR3 is CASSLSQSSSTDTQYF.

The chain is built from TRBV6-5 and TRBJ2-1; the D call from TCRdb, TRBD2, cannot be confirmed without DNA. This CDR3 contains 18 residues. CDR1 MNHEY and CDR2 SVGAGI come from the germline V gene. CDR3 sequence reads: CASSYRSGGPSSYNEQFF.